The source of this T cell receptor (beta chain) is a study of T cells in localized non-small cell lung cancer. Study findings and constraints: Longer overall survival associated with higher blood T cell density; shorter survival with higher adjacent-lung clonality. It was uninvolved adjacent lung that showed the highest T cell clonality, exceeding tumor. Because researchers sequenced only one region of the tumor, heterogeneity is still possible. Adjacent lung exhibited a median of 57 among the 100 most abundant tumor clones.

A remark on this clone: Its antigen is currently unknown.

The repertoire was sequenced with immunoSEQ multiplex PCR; TCRdb's copy has only in-frame clones and lacks some. Here the sample spans several hundred clones, just under 25% being singletons. This CDR3 spans 15 amino acids. The germline CDR1 and CDR2 sequences are SGHNT and YENEEA. V lost 1 base and J 0 bases, leaving 9 bases between the germline ends. J is TRBJ2-5 and V is TRBV11-3, with D unclear. The source is a male donor older than 55 with stage II lung adenocarcinoma. The input for sequencing was lung tumor tissue, taken before any cancer treatment. The chain's CDR3 is CASSLGAGYQETQYF. The DNA of the CDR3 is TGTGCCAGCAGCTTAGGGGCCGGGTACCAAGAGACCCAGTACTTC.